The 22 T cell receptor beta chains listed next were all sequenced from one sample in a study of T cells after yellow fever vaccination. TCRdb redid the calling of the 5' RACE reads with MiXCR, one entry per CDR3 protein. The sample yields about 69,000 distinct CDR3 sequences, about 6% seen once. The sequences come from CD4+ T cells sorted from PBMCs, collected about 2 weeks after the first yellow fever vaccination. These receptors were collected from a young man who received the YFV17D yellow fever vaccine.

The chain uses TRBV14 and TRBJ2-1; D unresolved. Germline V lookup: CDR1 SGHDN, CDR2 FVKESK. Trimming took off 5 bases at V and 11 bases at J, with 16 bases between the two ends. This CDR3 is 13 amino acids long. CDR3: CASSSPLGIQQFF. The DNA for the CDR3 is TGTGCCAGCAGCTCCCCCCTGGGCATTCAGCAGTTCTTC.

This clonotype was observed a handful of times. J is TRBJ2-3 and V is TRBV7-6, with 7 bases aligning to TRBD2. The CDR3 runs to 15 residues. In germline, CDR1 is SGHVS, CDR2 FNYEAQ. Trimming cost V 5 bases and J 2 bases; bases outside gene matches: 7. The CDR3 nucleotides read TGTGCCAGCAGCCTTAGCGGGCACTCCACAGATACGCAGTATTTT. Translating gives CASSLSGHSTDTQYF.

This clonotype was recorded many times. This chain uses TRBV24-1 with TRBJ2-3; D assignment may be TRBD1 or TRBD2 (6 bases each). V was pared by 9 bases and J by 2 bases, with 8 bases between. The CDR3 covers 12 residues. The germline V gene encodes CDR1 KGHDR and CDR2 SFDVKD. CDR3 in DNA: TGTGCCACCGGGGGGCTCACAGATACGCAGTATTTT. Residues: CATGGLTDTQYF.

The sample holds many counts of this clonotype. The CDR3 here is CASSETGTGGYNEQFF. The CDR3 DNA reads as TGCGCCAGCAGCGAAACCGGGACAGGTGGCTACAATGAGCAGTTCTTC. This rearrangement joins TRBV5-1 to TRBJ2-1, with 8 bases fitting TRBD1. From germline, CDR1 is SGHRS and CDR2 YFSETQ. The CDR3 length is 16 residues. The V and J ends lost 4 bases and 3 bases, in that order; junction bases with no gene match: 9.

Concerning this clonotype: Possible read error: a much larger clone is one base away. This chain links TRBV5-1 with TRBJ1-2, with D perhaps TRBD1 (5 bases). V shed 4 bases and J shed 6 bases, with 16 bases lying between them. Looked up from germline, CDR1 is SGHRS and CDR2 is YFSETQ. There are 14 residues in the CDR3. CDR3: CASSQDAGNHGYTF. In nucleotides, the CDR3 is TGCGCCAGCAGCCAAGACGCAGGGAACCATGGCTACACCTTC.

This clonotype was observed at least ten times. This rearrangement joins TRBV7-2 to TRBJ2-5; 9 positions match TRBD1. Trimming at V came to 5 bases and at J to 5 bases, leaving 6 bases not matched to a gene. The germline V gene encodes CDR1 SGHTA and CDR2 FQGNSA. CDR3 length: 14 residues. CDR3 DNA: TGTGCCAGCAGCGCAAACAGGGGGCAGGAGACCCAGTACTTC. This encodes CASSANRGQETQYF. The variable domain in full, with the rest retrieved from reference TRBV7-2 and TRBJ2-5, is GAGVSQSPSNKVTEKGKDVELRCDPISGHTALYWYRQSLGQGLEFLIYFQGNSAPDKSGLPSDRFSAERTGGSVSTLTIQRTQQEDSAVYLCASSANRGQETQYFGPGTRLLVL.

This clonotype was recorded many times. This chain connects TRBV11-2 to TRBJ2-3; TRBD2 matches 16 bases. Germline V gene data show CDR1 as SGHAT and CDR2 as FQNNGV. J was trimmed by 5 bases and V by 4 bases; bases with no gene match: 3. This CDR3 comprises 16 residues. The CDR3 is CASSSGLAGGGDTQYF. The CDR3 nucleotides are TGTGCCAGCAGCTCGGGACTAGCGGGGGGGGGAGATACGCAGTATTTT. Together with reference TRBV11-2 and TRBJ2-3, the CDR3 gives the full variable domain: EAGVAQSPRYKIIEKRQSVAFWCNPISGHATLYWYQQILGQGPKLLIQFQNNGVVDDSQLPKDRFSAERLKGVDSTLKIQPAKLEDSAVYLCASSSGLAGGGDTQYFGPGTRLTVL.

This clonotype was detected many times. J is TRBJ1-2 and V is TRBV5-6; the D gene is possibly TRBD1 (6 bases). V lost 2 bases and J lost 3, with 14 bases in between. Per the germline V gene, CDR1 is SGHDT and CDR2 is YYEEEE. This CDR3 region has 15 residues. DNA for the CDR3: TGTGCCAGCAGCTTATATGGGACAAACTACTATGGCTACACCTTC. Encoded protein: CASSLYGTNYYGYTF.

The genes are TRBV2 and TRBJ2-7; no definite D call. Germline-derived CDR1 and CDR2 are SNHLY and FYNNEI. The germline V and J ends were trimmed by 5 bases and 4 bases, with 6 bases remaining between them. The CDR3 has 11 residues. CDR3: CASSPQYEQYF. CDR3 bases: TGTGCCAGCAGTCCACAGTACGAGCAGTACTTC.

The chain combines TRBV28 with TRBJ2-5; D gene uncertain. CDR3 length: 14 amino acids. Trimming took 5 bases from V and 2 from J, leaving 12 bases between them. Looked up from germline, CDR1 is MDHEN and CDR2 is SYDVKM. The CDR3 sequence is CASSLSGKQETQYF. CDR3 nucleotides: TGTGCCAGCAGTCTTTCAGGCAAGCAAGAGACCCAGTACTTC.

This clonotype came up many times. The chain's CDR3 is CASSLEGAKSSYNSPLHF. The CDR3 coding sequence is TGTGCCAGCAGCTTAGAAGGGGCCAAGAGCTCCTATAATTCACCCCTCCACTTT. This chain joins TRBV7-9 and TRBJ1-6, with D perhaps TRBD1 (5 bases). The V gene's germline CDR1 is SEHNR and CDR2 FQNEAQ (reference sequence). CDR3 length: 18 amino acids. Deletions cut 1 base from V and 0 bases from J, with 13 bases between. Together with reference TRBV7-9 and TRBJ1-6, the CDR3 gives the full variable domain: DTGVSQNPRHKITKRGQNVTFRCDPISEHNRLYWYRQTLGQGPEFLTYFQNEAQLEKSRLLSDRFSAERPKGSFSTLEIQRTEQGDSAMYLCASSLEGAKSSYNSPLHFGNGTRLTVT.

This clonotype was observed many times. This chain uses TRBV20-1 with TRBJ2-3; 13 bases map to TRBD2. V lost 1 base and J lost 0; bases outside the gene matches: 4. This CDR3 region has 17 residues. Per the germline V gene, CDR1 is DFQATT and CDR2 is SNEGSKA (reference sequence). The CDR3: CSARGWTSGGSTDTQYF. Here the CDR3 DNA reads TGCAGTGCTAGAGGGTGGACTAGCGGGGGAAGCACAGATACGCAGTATTTT.

At least ten counts were recorded for this clonotype. The chain carries TRBV14 and TRBJ1-1, with 7 bases aligning to TRBD1. Trimming at V came to 0 bases and at J to 8 bases, leaving 3 bases not matched to a gene. CDR1 is SGHDN and CDR2 is FVKESK in the germline V gene. The CDR3 covers 13 residues. In DNA form, the CDR3 reads TGTGCCAGCAGCCAAGAAAGACAGGGAGAAGCTTTCTTT. Translating it yields CASSQERQGEAFF.

This rearrangement joins TRBV12-5 to TRBJ1-4; perhaps TRBD1 as D (5 bases). Trimming pared 1 base from V and 7 bases from J, leaving 10 bases between. The CDR3 runs to 14 residues. The germline gives CDR1 LGHNT, CDR2 FRNRAP. This chain's CDR3 is CASGLGYGGEKLFF. CDR3 coding DNA: TGTGCTAGTGGTTTGGGCTACGGGGGTGAAAAACTGTTTTTT.

This clonotype has ten or more counts. The chain joins TRBV7-6 to TRBJ2-2, with a possible D match to TRBD2 (5 bases). Germline CDR1 and CDR2: SGHVS and FNYEAQ. The CDR3 consists of 14 residues. V lost 5 bases and J lost 6, with 13 bases in between. CDR3: CASSVGESAGELFF. The CDR3 DNA is TGTGCCAGCAGCGTCGGGGAATCGGCCGGGGAGCTGTTTTTT.

This clonotype was observed at least ten times. The chain has TRBV4-1 and TRBJ1-6; 7 bases fit TRBD1. J was trimmed by 5 bases and V by 3 bases; bases with no gene match: 4. Per the germline V gene, CDR1 is MGHRA and CDR2 is YSYEKL. The CDR3 consists of 15 residues. CDR3 bases: TGCGCCAGCAGCCAGGTGGGACAGAATAATTCACCCCTCCACTTT. This translates into CASSQVGQNNSPLHF.

At least ten counts were recorded for this clonotype. The chain employs TRBV20-1 and TRBJ2-1; no reliable D call. Trimming left V 7 bases short and J 7 bases short, with 11 bases between. Germline V gene sequence: CDR1 DFQATT, CDR2 SNEGSKA (reference sequence). CDR3 size: 11 residues. In DNA form, the CDR3 reads TGCAGTGTTGTCCGTAGGAATGAGCAGTTCTTC. Its translation is CSVVRRNEQFF.

This clonotype was detected many times. This chain links TRBV12-3 or TRBV12-4 with TRBJ1-4, with D maybe TRBD1 (6 bases). Trimming left V 2 bases short and J 7 bases short, with 14 bases between. CDR3 length: 15 amino acids. DNA for the CDR3: TGTGCCAGCAGTTTACGGGGGCTCGGTAGTGAAAAACTGTTTTTT. It specifies CASSLRGLGSEKLFF.

This clonotype was observed at least ten times. The chain has TRBV11-2 and TRBJ1-4; weak D call: TRBD1 (5 bases). V lost 5 bases and J lost 15, with 13 bases in between. Germline lookup yields CDR1 SGHAT and CDR2 FQNNGV. The CDR3 sequence is 11 residues long. This CDR3 reads CASSPGRDLFF. CDR3 in DNA: TGTGCCAGCAGCCCGGGACGGGATTTGTTTTTT.

This clonotype was observed many times. The chain joins TRBV7-2 to TRBJ1-5; 7 bases are shared with TRBD1. Trimming cost V 5 bases and J 5 bases; bases outside gene matches: 3. This CDR3 is 13 amino acids long. Germline assignment: CDR1 SGHTA and CDR2 FQGNSA. CDR3 coding DNA: TGTGCCAGCAGCATCAGGGGGGATCAGCCCCAGCATTTT. Translating it yields CASSIRGDQPQHF.

This clonotype was recorded many times. The chain uses TRBV5-1 and TRBJ1-1; TRBD1 matches 8 bases. Germline trimming cut 4 bases from V and 4 bases from J; bases unmatched to any gene: 12. The CDR3 consists of 16 residues. CDR1 and CDR2 (germline): SGHRS, YFSETQ. The CDR3 spells CASSPLPGQGGTEAFF. The CDR3 DNA follows: TGCGCCAGCAGCCCCCTCCCTGGACAGGGTGGCACTGAAGCTTTCTTT.

This clonotype was counted many times. The J gene is TRBJ2-1, the V gene TRBV20-1, with D maybe TRBD2 (5 bases). Germline V gives CDR1 DFQATT, CDR2 SNEGSKA (reference sequence). This CDR3 comprises 13 residues. The germline V and J ends were trimmed by 6 bases and 3 bases, with 12 bases remaining between them. The CDR3 coding sequence is TGCAGTGCCTACTTGGCGGGCTACAATGAGCAGTTCTTC. Encoded protein: CSAYLAGYNEQFF.